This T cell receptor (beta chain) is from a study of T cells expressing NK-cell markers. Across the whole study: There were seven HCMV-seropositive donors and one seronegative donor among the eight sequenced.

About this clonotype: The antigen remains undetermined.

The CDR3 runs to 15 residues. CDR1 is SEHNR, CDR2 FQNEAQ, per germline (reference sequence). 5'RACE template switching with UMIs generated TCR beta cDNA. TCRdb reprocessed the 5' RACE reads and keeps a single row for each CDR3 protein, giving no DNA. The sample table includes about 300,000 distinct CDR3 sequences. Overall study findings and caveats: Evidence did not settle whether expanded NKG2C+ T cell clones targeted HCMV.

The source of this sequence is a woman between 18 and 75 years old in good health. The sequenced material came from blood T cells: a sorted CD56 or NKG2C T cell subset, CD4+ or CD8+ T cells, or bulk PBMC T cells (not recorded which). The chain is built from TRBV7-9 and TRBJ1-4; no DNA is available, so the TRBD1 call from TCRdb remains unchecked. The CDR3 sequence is CASSYRGGEWEKLFF.